This entry lists 25 T cell receptor beta chains sequenced from one sample in a study of T-cell reconstitution after alpha-beta-depleted transplantation in children. The TCRbeta library incorporated unique molecular identifiers. Via MiXCR, TCRdb re-called the PCR reads, giving one row per CDR3 protein. The sample lists hundreds of thousands of distinct CDR3 sequences; about a tenth were seen once. The source was PBMCs, collected before TCRalphabeta/CD19-depleted stem cell transplant. The receptor set was obtained from a child younger than two with acute myeloid leukemia, due to receive a stem cell transplant.

This clonotype was picked up many times. The rearrangement links TRBV20-1 to TRBJ1-5; 7 nucleotides align to TRBD1. Germline trimming cut 5 bases from V and 1 base from J; bases unmatched to any gene: 5. There are 14 residues in the CDR3. CDR1 is DFQATT and CDR2 is SNEGSKA in the germline V gene (reference sequence). The DNA of the CDR3 is TGCAGTGCTTTACAGGGGAGCAGCAATCAGCCCCAGCATTTT. It yields the protein CSALQGSSNQPQHF.

As for this clonotype: This sequence may be a read error, since a much larger clone differs from it by one base. The chain is built from TRBV15 and TRBJ1-3; tentative D call: TRBD1 (6 bases). V gave up 1 base and J gave up 8 bases, with 15 bases separating them. Germline loops: CDR1 LNHNV, CDR2 YYDKDF (reference sequence). The CDR3 is made up of 15 amino acids. As DNA, the CDR3 is TGTGCCACCAGCAGAGTTGGACAGAGATTGGACACCATATATTTT. The encoded protein is CATSRVGQRLDTIYF.

This clonotype has ten or more counts. V usage is TRBV7-8 and J usage is TRBJ2-5; possible D gene TRBD2, 5 bases. Germline V lookup: CDR1 SGHVS, CDR2 FQNEAQ. The CDR3 loop spans 15 amino acids. Trimming removed 2 bases at V and 5 bases at J, with 15 bases between. The DNA for the CDR3 is TGTGCCAGCAGCTTAAAACGGGGAGCTCGGGAGACCCAGTACTTC. This sequence encodes CASSLKRGARETQYF.

In its sample, this clonotype was seen many times. The chain has TRBV20-1 and TRBJ2-5, with 11 positions matching TRBD1. Germline V gives CDR1 DFQATT, CDR2 SNEGSKA (reference sequence). The CDR3 spans 15 residues. V lost 6 bases to trimming and J lost 5 bases; unmatched junction nucleotides: 11. The CDR3 region has the DNA TGCAGTGCGGGCACCGGGACAGGGGGGAGGGAGACCCAGTACTTC. Amino acid sequence: CSAGTGTGGRETQYF.

This clonotype was found many times. The gene calls are TRBV5-1 and TRBJ1-1; D perhaps matches TRBD1 (5 bases). The V gene's germline CDR1 is SGHRS and CDR2 YFSETQ. CDR3 length: 13 amino acids. Trimming stripped 4 bases from V and 4 bases from J, with 11 bases between. CDR3: CASSRRGATEAFF. CDR3 DNA: TGCGCCAGCAGCCGGAGGGGCGCCACTGAAGCTTTCTTT.

This clonotype has a count of ten or more. The chain uses TRBV7-6 and TRBJ2-5; 12 bases match TRBD2. CDR1 is SGHVS, CDR2 FNYEAQ, per germline. This CDR3 has 16 residues. Trimming cost V 5 bases and J 2 bases; bases outside gene matches: 6. The CDR3 nucleotides are TGTGCCAGCAGCGCCCGACTAGCGGGGGAGCAAGAGACCCAGTACTTC. Translated, it gives CASSARLAGEQETQYF.

A word on this clonotype: A much larger clonotype is one base distant, so this may be a read error. The genes are TRBV5-1 and TRBJ2-2; the D gene is possibly TRBD2 (5 bases). CDR1 SGHRS and CDR2 YFSETQ come from the germline V gene. This CDR3 region has 16 residues. The CDR3 DNA sequence: TGCGCCAGCAGCTTGGCGCTAGCTTTGGTCACCGGGGAGCTGTCTTTT. Translation: CASSLALALVTGELSF.

This chain connects TRBV20-1 to TRBJ2-3; D could derive from TRBD1 or TRBD2 (6 bases each). This CDR3 has 14 amino acids. Per germline, CDR1 DFQATT and CDR2 SNEGSKA (reference sequence). V was pared by 6 bases and J by 1 base, with 14 bases between. As DNA, the CDR3 is TGCAGTGCAGGGGAGGACAGCCGCACAGATACGCAGTATTTT. The encoded protein is CSAGEDSRTDTQYF.

A remark on this clonotype: A much larger clone sits a single nucleotide away, making a read error possible. The J gene is TRBJ2-1, the V gene TRBV5-6, with D perhaps TRBD1 or TRBD2 (5 bases each). The ends were cut back, 7 bases at V and 6 bases at J, with 5 bases in the middle. CDR3 size: 10 residues. Per germline, CDR1 SGHDT and CDR2 YYEEEE. CDR3 nucleotide sequence: TGTGCCAGCGGGGGCAATGAGCAGTTCTTC. Translation gives CASGGNEQFF.

Points on this clonotype: A single base separates this from a much larger clone, so it may be a read error. The rearrangement links TRBV5-1 to TRBJ2-1; a weak D match, TRBD1 (5 bases). The CDR3 runs 14 residues. Germline-derived CDR1 and CDR2 are SGHRS and YFSETQ. The V end was cut by 3 bases, the J end by 9 bases, with 16 bases between. The CDR3 coding sequence is TGCGCCAGCAGCTCTGATGACTGGGGCGGTGAGCAGTTCTTC. The encoded protein is CASSSDDWGGEQFF.

Many counts were recorded for this clonotype. This sequence joins TRBV7-2 and TRBJ2-3; 9 bases are shared with TRBD2. The V gene end was trimmed by 5 bases and the J gene end by 2 bases; junction bases not matched to a gene: 5. In germline, CDR1 is SGHTA, CDR2 FQGNSA. The CDR3 is 15 amino acids. The CDR3 loop is CASSPTSGFTDTQYF. DNA of the CDR3: TGTGCCAGCAGCCCGACTAGCGGATTCACAGATACGCAGTATTTT.

This clonotype was detected ten times or more. The chain uses TRBV20-1 and TRBJ2-4; D might be TRBD2 (6 bases). From germline, CDR1 is DFQATT and CDR2 SNEGSKA (reference sequence). Trimming left V 3 bases short and J 0 bases short, with 9 bases between. The CDR3 totals 14 residues. CDR3 sequence: CSASTGEAKNIQYF. CDR3 nucleotide sequence: TGCAGTGCTAGTACGGGGGAAGCCAAAAACATTCAGTACTTC.

The chain carries TRBV7-2 and TRBJ1-2, with TRBD1 as a possible D gene (6 bases). This CDR3 comprises 11 residues. CDR1 is SGHTA and CDR2 is FQGNSA in the germline V gene. Trimming shortened V by 5 bases and J by 9 bases, and 10 bases separated the two germline ends. CDR3 nucleotide sequence: TGTGCCAGCAGCCAGGGACACAGCTACACCTTC. Translation gives CASSQGHSYTF.

This clonotype has a count of ten or more. The chain couples TRBV24-1 to TRBJ1-2; D is possibly TRBD1 (5 bases). V lost 7 bases to trimming and J lost 8 bases, with 16 bases between them. CDR1 is KGHDR, CDR2 SFDVKD, per germline. CDR3 size: 13 residues. The CDR3: CATRKRGNEGYTF. The CDR3, as DNA: TGTGCCACCAGGAAGCGGGGGAATGAAGGCTACACCTTC.

This clonotype was found many times. The genes are TRBV12-3 or TRBV12-4 and TRBJ1-4, with no clear D. Trimming took off 6 bases at V and 7 bases at J, with 18 bases between the two ends. This CDR3 is 15 amino acids long. CDR3 bases: TGTGCCAGCAGCCCCGGCCGAGCAATGGGTGAAAAACTGTTTTTT. Translation gives CASSPGRAMGEKLFF.

The table lists this clonotype with many counts. The chain joins TRBV5-1 to TRBJ2-1, with TRBD2 matching over 7 bases. The CDR3 contains 15 residues. J lost 7 bases, V lost 0 bases, and 7 bases had no gene match. Per germline, CDR1 SGHRS and CDR2 YFSETQ. CDR3 bases: TGCGCCAGCAGCTTGGGGTCTGCGGGGGTGAATGAGCAGTTCTTC. It is translated as CASSLGSAGVNEQFF.

The sample holds many counts of this clonotype. This chain uses TRBV10-3 with TRBJ2-1, with a weak D call TRBD2 (5 bases). CDR1 and CDR2 (germline): ENHRY, SYGVKD. The CDR3 length is 15 residues. Trimming removed 6 bases at V and 2 bases at J, with 14 bases between. CDR3 region: CAIRAGEMAYNEQFF. The CDR3 bases are TGTGCCATCAGAGCCGGGGAGATGGCCTACAATGAGCAGTTCTTC.

This clonotype occurred many times. V is TRBV5-1 and J is TRBJ2-3, with D possibly matching TRBD2 (6 bases). CDR1 is SGHRS, CDR2 YFSETQ, per germline. The V gene lost 2 bases and the J gene lost 2 bases, with 18 bases spanning the gap. The CDR3 length is 17 residues. The CDR3 DNA sequence: TGCGCCAGCAGCTTTGGTCACTCGCGGGGTACCACAGATACGCAGTATTTT. Amino acids: CASSFGHSRGTTDTQYF.

This clonotype has at least ten counts. The rearrangement joins TRBV10-3 to TRBJ2-7, with D unresolved. The germline V gene has CDR1 ENHRY and CDR2 SYGVKD. V lost 3 bases and J 0 bases, leaving 6 bases between the germline ends. The CDR3 contains 13 residues. In DNA, the CDR3 is TGTGCCATCAGTGACGGCAGCTCCTACGAGCAGTACTTC. Translated: CAISDGSSYEQYF.

This clonotype was seen repeatedly, ten times or more. At one end, the junction sequence differs from germline, possibly due to a read error. The genes are TRBV29-1 and TRBJ2-1, with D tentatively TRBD1 (6 bases). The germline CDR1 and CDR2 sequences are SQVTM and ANQGSEA. The CDR3 length is 13 residues. The CDR3, as DNA: TGCAGCGTGCCTTCAATCCCAACCTCCGACAGGATCTTC. Amino acids: CSVPSIPTSDRIF.

Remarks on this clonotype: A much bigger clone sits one base away, suggesting this may be a read error. The chain is built from TRBV6-1 and TRBJ1-2; 7 bases align to TRBD1. From germline, CDR1 is MNHNS and CDR2 SASEGT. The CDR3 is 12 residues long. CDR3 in amino acids: CASRGQVYGDTF. The DNA for the CDR3 is TGTGCCAGCAGAGGACAGGTGTATGGCGACACCTTC.

For this clonotype: A much larger clone lies a single base off, so this may be a read error. The chain carries TRBV28 and TRBJ2-1; D gene ambiguous. The CDR3 totals 15 residues. V dropped 1 base and J dropped 2 bases, with 9 bases sitting between them. Per germline, CDR1 MDHEN and CDR2 SYDVKM. CDR3 coding DNA: TGTGCCAGCAGTTTATCCCAGACGCCCTACAATGAGCAGTTCTTC. This codes for CASSLSQTPYNEQFF.

The sample holds many counts of this clonotype. V usage is TRBV20-1 and J usage is TRBJ2-2; D possibly corresponds to TRBD2 (6 bases). The V gene lost 2 bases and the J gene lost 6 bases, with 10 bases spanning the gap. This CDR3 has 13 amino acids. The germline V gene has CDR1 DFQATT and CDR2 SNEGSKA (reference sequence). The CDR3 bases are TGCAGTGCTAGACGGGGGAGGTCCGGGGAGCTGTTTTTT. Protein sequence: CSARRGRSGELFF.

This clonotype was counted many times. The V and J genes are TRBV28 and TRBJ1-1; D not certain. The V end lost 6 bases, the J end lost 3 bases, and 11 bases lay between the germline ends. Germline V gene lookup returns CDR1 MDHEN and CDR2 SYDVKM. The CDR3 is 13 residues long. CDR3: CASRGNSYTEAFF. The CDR3 coding sequence is TGTGCCAGCAGAGGGAATTCATACACTGAAGCTTTCTTT.

This clonotype appeared many times. V is TRBV20-1 and J is TRBJ1-5; D unclear. Trimming cost V 3 bases and J 3 bases, with 12 bases left between them. The germline CDR1 and CDR2 sequences are DFQATT and SNEGSKA (reference sequence). This CDR3 has 14 residues. This CDR3 reads CSARGGSDNQPQHF. In DNA form, the CDR3 reads TGCAGTGCTAGGGGAGGGTCCGACAATCAGCCCCAGCATTTT.